This T cell receptor (beta chain) was retrieved from a study of T cells in Graves' hyperthyroidism and ophthalmopathy. This clonotype was detected only a few times. The CDR3 has 11 residues. Trimming took 2 bases from V and 9 from J, leaving 5 bases between them. The authors took PBMCs from roughly 10 ml fresh peripheral blood. RNA transcripts yielded amplified TCR beta CDR3 regions. An initial round of RT-PCR targeting the TCR CDR3 relied on the HTBI primer set. TCRdb used MiXCR to reprocess the multiplex PCR reads, holding one entry per CDR3 protein. Of a few hundred thousand distinct CDR3 sequences in the sample, roughly 22% are singletons; the top ten hold about 53%.

The sequenced material came from blood. This chain connects TRBV12-3 or TRBV12-4 to TRBJ2-1; D unclear. The sequence came from a woman between 70 and 85 years old with Graves' ophthalmopathy. For the CDR3, the DNA is TGTGCCAGCAGTTTATCCATTGAGCAGTTCTTC. Amino acid sequence: CASSLSIEQFF.